The next 2 T cell receptor beta chains were all read from a single sample in a study of early T cells in non-severe SARS-CoV-2 infection. TCRdb re-called the 5' RACE reads through MiXCR, storing one row per CDR3 protein. Of around 40,000 distinct CDR3 sequences in the sample, roughly 6% are singletons; the top ten hold around 6.3%. Sequenced: whole blood. Every receptor here comes from an adult who was a healthcare worker with PCR-confirmed SARS-CoV-2 infection or an uninfected control (not recorded which).

This clonotype was picked up a small number of times. CDR3 in amino acids: CASTREVGTEAFF. CDR3 nucleotide sequence: TGTGCCAGCACTCGGGAGGTCGGCACTGAAGCTTTCTTT. This chain connects TRBV6-4 to TRBJ1-1; D unclear. CDR1 and CDR2 from the germline V gene are MRHNA and SNTAGT. Trimming took off 7 bases at V and 4 bases at J, with 13 bases between the two ends. The CDR3 runs 13 residues.

This clonotype was seen at least ten times. This rearrangement joins TRBV27 to TRBJ2-2, with TRBD1 matching over 7 bases. CDR1 is MNHEY, CDR2 SMNVEV, per germline (reference sequence). Germline trimming cut 6 bases from V and 1 base from J; bases unmatched to any gene: 2. CDR3 length: 14 amino acids. The DNA for the CDR3 is TGTGCCAGCAGGAGACAGGGGAACACCGGGGAGCTGTTTTTT. Encoded protein: CASRRQGNTGELFF.